The rows below give T cell receptor beta chains drawn from one sample of a study of CD8 T cells in ankylosing spondylitis. TCRdb passed the 5' RACE reads through MiXCR, listing each CDR3 protein once. The data contain about 190,000 distinct CDR3 sequences, 13% of them singletons. The sequenced material came from blood, either unsorted or a sorted T cell fraction (not recorded which). The receptors originated from a female donor with ankylosing spondylitis or in good health (not recorded which). Both conserved end residues are part of each CDR3.

v_gene: TRBV3-1; j_gene: TRBJ2-5; CDR3aa: CASSQGSQETQYF
v_gene: TRBV5-1; j_gene: TRBJ2-7; CDR3aa: CASSGSSSYEQYF
v_gene: TRBV20-1; j_gene: TRBJ1-1; CDR3aa: CSAMRTANTEAFF
v_gene: TRBV12-3/TRBV12-4; j_gene: TRBJ1-6; CDR3aa: CASSLGQNNSPLHF
v_gene: TRBV5-1; j_gene: TRBJ1-1; CDR3aa: CASSPAPTAEAFF
v_gene: TRBV12-3/TRBV12-4; j_gene: TRBJ2-7; CDR3aa: CASRPGLAGELRYEQYF
v_gene: TRBV21-1; j_gene: TRBJ1-2; CDR3aa: CASSTGGETYGYTF
v_gene: TRBV5-8; j_gene: TRBJ2-1; CDR3aa: CASSLTGYNEQFF
v_gene: TRBV23-1; j_gene: TRBJ1-5; CDR3aa: CASSQPTPGSNQPQHF
v_gene: TRBV19; j_gene: TRBJ2-1; CDR3aa: CASSIDVGGSYNEQFF
v_gene: TRBV7-7; j_gene: TRBJ2-7; CDR3aa: CASSFPPRGFDPYEQYF
v_gene: TRBV7-2; j_gene: TRBJ1-1; CDR3aa: CASSLVVSGPEAFF
v_gene: TRBV27; j_gene: TRBJ1-4; CDR3aa: CASSAGPRYEKLFF
v_gene: TRBV29-1; j_gene: TRBJ1-1; CDR3aa: CSVAEQYEAFF
v_gene: TRBV2; j_gene: TRBJ1-2; CDR3aa: CASSLTTTGRGGANYGYTF
v_gene: TRBV29-1; j_gene: TRBJ1-2; CDR3aa: CSVSKPGDDGYTF
v_gene: TRBV7-6; j_gene: TRBJ2-1; CDR3aa: CASSLGPRNEQFF
v_gene: TRBV20-1; j_gene: TRBJ2-7; CDR3aa: CSASPPGYEQYF
v_gene: TRBV29-1; j_gene: TRBJ1-4; CDR3aa: CSVAMRGERRVF
v_gene: TRBV7-2; j_gene: TRBJ1-5; CDR3aa: CASSSDTYSNQPQHF
v_gene: TRBV12-3/TRBV12-4; j_gene: TRBJ2-5; CDR3aa: CASRTGTSGETQYF
v_gene: TRBV11-3; j_gene: TRBJ1-1; CDR3aa: CASNIYSPGQSNTEAFF
v_gene: TRBV6-4; j_gene: TRBJ2-3; CDR3aa: CASSESSGNTDTQYF
v_gene: TRBV11-1; j_gene: TRBJ2-1; CDR3aa: CASSNPGGSGSLSYNEQFF
v_gene: TRBV7-2; j_gene: TRBJ2-3; CDR3aa: CASSSTSGRAWYF
v_gene: TRBV5-1; j_gene: TRBJ2-2; CDR3aa: CASSLEASIGTGELFF
v_gene: TRBV20-1; j_gene: TRBJ2-5; CDR3aa: CCARDRGLAGGPNTYQETQYF
v_gene: TRBV4-3; j_gene: TRBJ1-1; CDR3aa: CASSRGGQGSEAFF
v_gene: TRBV24-1; j_gene: TRBJ2-4; CDR3aa: CATRDRRNIQYF
v_gene: TRBV7-2; j_gene: TRBJ2-7; CDR3aa: CASSLNQGKYEQYF
v_gene: TRBV11-2; j_gene: TRBJ2-2; CDR3aa: CASSLVFGELFF
v_gene: TRBV18; j_gene: TRBJ2-3; CDR3aa: CASSSSSTNTQYF